One T cell receptor (beta chain) is described in this entry. Antigen specificity is unknown. TCRdb's table, derived via immunoSEQ multiplex PCR, lists solely in-frame clones and lacks some. Of approximately 600,000 clones detected, roughly 95% appear once; the ten largest clones hold about 0.11%. CD45RO negativity and positive selection for CCR7 defined naive CD8 cells, a population that excluded terminally differentiated effector memory CD45RA+ cells. Per the germline V gene, CDR1 is SGHVS and CDR2 is FNYEAQ. V was trimmed by 4 bases and J by 0 bases, leaving 11 bases between them. This CDR3 has 15 amino acids. This sample was taken from a study of shared clonotypes between healthy human individuals. Study-level points and caveats: The sampled material consisted only of blood, and tissue repertoires are likely to differ.

This rearrangement joins TRBV7-6 to TRBJ2-3; possible D gene TRBD1, 6 bases. The source of this sequence is a woman aged 30 to 39 in good health. Sequencing was done on a sample of naive CD8+ T cells sorted from blood. CDR3 region: CASSSRQASTDTQYF. The CDR3 DNA reads as TGTGCCAGCAGCTCCCGACAGGCTAGCACAGATACGCAGTATTTT.